One T cell receptor (beta chain) is described in this entry. Antigen: not known. This sample stems from a study of cytomegalovirus exposure and HLA in healthy donors. Germline CDR1 MNHEY, CDR2 SVGAGI. V dropped 3 bases and J dropped 2 bases, with 13 bases sitting between them. The length of the CDR3 is 15 residues. Study outcomes and limitations: The likely origin of a cluster of highly shared sequence variants was a sequencing artifact.

Amplification used 60 Vbeta primers and 13 Jbeta primers. Repertoires were generated with immunoSEQ multiplex PCR, while TCRdb's copy carries only in-frame clones and drops some. The data show roughly 200,000 clones, with over 70% seen just once and over 1% held by the top ten. Sequencing used PBMCs. The chain links TRBV6-5 to TRBJ1-2; D call uncertain. This clonotype originated in a man aged 30 to 45 in good health and CMV-seronegative. The CDR3 DNA reads as TGTGCCAGCAGTTATACCCCCGACAAGAACTATGGCTACACCTTC. Encoded protein: CASSYTPDKNYGYTF.